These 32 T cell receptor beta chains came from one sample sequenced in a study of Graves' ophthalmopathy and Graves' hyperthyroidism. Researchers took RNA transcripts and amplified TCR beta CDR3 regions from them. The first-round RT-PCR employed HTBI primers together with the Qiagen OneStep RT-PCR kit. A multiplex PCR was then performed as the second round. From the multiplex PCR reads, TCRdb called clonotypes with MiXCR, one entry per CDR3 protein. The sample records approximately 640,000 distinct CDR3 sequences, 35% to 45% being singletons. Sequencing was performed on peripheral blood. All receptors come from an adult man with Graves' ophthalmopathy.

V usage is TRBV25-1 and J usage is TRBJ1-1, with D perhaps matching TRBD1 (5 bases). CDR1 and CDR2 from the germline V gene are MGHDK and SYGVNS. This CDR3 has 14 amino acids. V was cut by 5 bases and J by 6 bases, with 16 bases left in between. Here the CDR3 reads CASSLNRGSSEAFF. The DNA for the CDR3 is TGTGCCAGCAGTTTGAATAGGGGCTCCTCTGAAGCTTTCTTT.

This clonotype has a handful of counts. The CDR3 sequence is CASSMGQANTGELFF. The CDR3 bases are TGTGCCAGTAGTATGGGACAGGCGAACACCGGGGAGCTGTTTTTT. The chain links TRBV19 to TRBJ2-2; 8 bases match TRBD1. There are 15 residues in the CDR3. The germline CDR1 and CDR2 sequences are LNHDA and SQIVND (reference sequence). After removal of 3 bases from V and 0 bases from J, the junction contained 0 bases not matched to a gene.

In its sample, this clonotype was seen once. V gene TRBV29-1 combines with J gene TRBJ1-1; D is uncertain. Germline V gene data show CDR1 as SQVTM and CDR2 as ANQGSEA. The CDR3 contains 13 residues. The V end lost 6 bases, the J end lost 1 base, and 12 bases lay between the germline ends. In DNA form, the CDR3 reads TGCAGCGTGAGCGGATGGAGGAACACTGAAGCTTTCTTT. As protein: CSVSGWRNTEAFF. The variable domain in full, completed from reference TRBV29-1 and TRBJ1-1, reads SAVISQKPSRDICQRGTSLTIQCQVDSQVTMMFWYRQQPGQSLTLIATANQGSEATYESGFVIDKFPISRPNLTFSTLTVSNMSPEDSSIYLCSVSGWRNTEAFFGQGTRLTVV.

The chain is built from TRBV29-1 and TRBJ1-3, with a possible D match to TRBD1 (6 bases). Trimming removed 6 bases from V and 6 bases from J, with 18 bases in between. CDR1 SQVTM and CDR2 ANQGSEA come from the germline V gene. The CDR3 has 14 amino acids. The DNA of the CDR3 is TGCAGCGTCTCCTCATCTGGGGGGCAAAACACCATATATTTT. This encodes CSVSSSGGQNTIYF.

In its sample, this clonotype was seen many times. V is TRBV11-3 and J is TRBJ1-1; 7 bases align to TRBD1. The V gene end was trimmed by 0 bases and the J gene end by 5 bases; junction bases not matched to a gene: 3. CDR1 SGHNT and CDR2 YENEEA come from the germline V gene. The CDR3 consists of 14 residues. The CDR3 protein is CASSLDPGGTEAFF. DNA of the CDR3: TGTGCCAGCAGCTTAGATCCAGGGGGGACTGAAGCTTTCTTT. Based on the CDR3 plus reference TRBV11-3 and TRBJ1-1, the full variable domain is EAGVVQSPRYKIIEKKQPVAFWCNPISGHNTLYWYLQNLGQGPELLIRYENEEAVDDSQLPKDRFSAERLKGVDSTLKIQPAELGDSAVYLCASSLDPGGTEAFFGQGTRLTVV.

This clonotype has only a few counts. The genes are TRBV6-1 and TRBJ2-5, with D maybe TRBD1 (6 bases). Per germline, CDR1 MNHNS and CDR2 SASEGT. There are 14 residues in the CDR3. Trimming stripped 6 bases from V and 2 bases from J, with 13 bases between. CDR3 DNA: TGTGCCAGCAGCAAACAGGGCCTTCAAGAGACCCAGTACTTC. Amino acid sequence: CASSKQGLQETQYF.

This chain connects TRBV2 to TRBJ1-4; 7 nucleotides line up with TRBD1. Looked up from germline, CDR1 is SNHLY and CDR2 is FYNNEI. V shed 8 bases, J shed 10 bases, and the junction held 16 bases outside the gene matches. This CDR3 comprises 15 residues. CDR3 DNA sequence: TGTGCCAGCTGCTTGACAGGGACCGACTCTGGAAAACTGTTTTTT. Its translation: CASCLTGTDSGKLFF.

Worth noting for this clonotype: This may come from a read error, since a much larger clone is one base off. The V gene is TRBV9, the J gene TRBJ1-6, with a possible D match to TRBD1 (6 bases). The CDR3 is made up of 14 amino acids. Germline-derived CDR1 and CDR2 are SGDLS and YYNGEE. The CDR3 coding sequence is TGTGCCGGCAGCTATGGGGGGCATAATTCACCCCTCCACTTT. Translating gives CAGSYGGHNSPLHF.

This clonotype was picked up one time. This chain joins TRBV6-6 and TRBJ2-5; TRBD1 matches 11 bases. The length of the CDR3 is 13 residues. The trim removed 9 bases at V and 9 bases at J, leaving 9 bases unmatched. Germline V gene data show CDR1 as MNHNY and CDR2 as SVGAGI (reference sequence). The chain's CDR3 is CASWDRGDQPQYF. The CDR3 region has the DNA TGTGCCAGTTGGGACAGGGGGGATCAGCCCCAGTACTTC.

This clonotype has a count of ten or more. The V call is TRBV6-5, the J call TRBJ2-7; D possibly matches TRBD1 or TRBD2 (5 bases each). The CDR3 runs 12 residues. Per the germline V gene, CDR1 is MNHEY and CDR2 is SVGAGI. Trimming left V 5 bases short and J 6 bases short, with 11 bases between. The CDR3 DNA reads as TGTGCCAGCAGTGGGGGAAGCGGCGAGCAGTACTTC. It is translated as CASSGGSGEQYF.

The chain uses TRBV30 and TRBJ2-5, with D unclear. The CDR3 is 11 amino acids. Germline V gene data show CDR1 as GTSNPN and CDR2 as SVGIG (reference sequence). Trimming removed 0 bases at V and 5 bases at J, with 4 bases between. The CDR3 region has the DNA TGTGCCTGGAGTGTGGTCGAGACCCAGTACTTC. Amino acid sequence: CAWSVVETQYF. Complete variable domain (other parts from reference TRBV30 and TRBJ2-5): SQTIHQWPATLVQPVGSPLSLECTVEGTSNPNLYWYRQAAGRGLQLLFYSVGIGQISSEVPQNLSASRPQDRQFILSSKKLLLSDSGFYLCAWSVVETQYFGPGTRLLVL.

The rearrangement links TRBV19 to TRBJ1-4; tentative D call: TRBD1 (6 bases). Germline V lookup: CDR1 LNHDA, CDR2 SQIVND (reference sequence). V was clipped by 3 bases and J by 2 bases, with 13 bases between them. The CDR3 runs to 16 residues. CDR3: CASSIGRGSTNEKLFF. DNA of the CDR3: TGTGCCAGTAGTATCGGCAGGGGTTCGACTAATGAAAAACTGTTTTTT.

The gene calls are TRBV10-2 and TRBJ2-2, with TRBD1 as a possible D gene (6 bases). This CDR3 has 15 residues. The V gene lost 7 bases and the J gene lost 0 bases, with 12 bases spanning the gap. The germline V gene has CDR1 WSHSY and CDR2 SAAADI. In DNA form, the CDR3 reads TGCGCCAGCACCCTGGACAGATCGAACACCGGGGAGCTGTTTTTT. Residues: CASTLDRSNTGELFF.

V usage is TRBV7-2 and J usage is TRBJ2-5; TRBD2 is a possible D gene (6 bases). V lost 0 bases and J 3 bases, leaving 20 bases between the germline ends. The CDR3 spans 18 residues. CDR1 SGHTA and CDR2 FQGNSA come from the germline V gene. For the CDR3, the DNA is TGTGCCAGCAGCTTAGCTCCTATAGCGAGGGAGGTAAAAGAGACCCAGTACTTC. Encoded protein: CASSLAPIAREVKETQYF.

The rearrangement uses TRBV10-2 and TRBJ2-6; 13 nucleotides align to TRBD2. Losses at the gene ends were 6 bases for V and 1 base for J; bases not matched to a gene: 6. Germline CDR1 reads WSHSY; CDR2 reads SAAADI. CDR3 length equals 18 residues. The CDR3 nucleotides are TGCGCCAGCAGAGACGGACTAGCGGGGGTGTCTGGGGCCAACGTCCTGACTTTC. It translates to CASRDGLAGVSGANVLTF.

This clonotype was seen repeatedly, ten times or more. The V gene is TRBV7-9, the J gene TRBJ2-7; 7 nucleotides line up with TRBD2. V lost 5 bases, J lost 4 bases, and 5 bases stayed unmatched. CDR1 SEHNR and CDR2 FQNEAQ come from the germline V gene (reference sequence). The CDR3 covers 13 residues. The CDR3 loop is CASSAGDGYEQYF. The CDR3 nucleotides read TGTGCCAGCAGCGCGGGGGACGGATACGAGCAGTACTTC.

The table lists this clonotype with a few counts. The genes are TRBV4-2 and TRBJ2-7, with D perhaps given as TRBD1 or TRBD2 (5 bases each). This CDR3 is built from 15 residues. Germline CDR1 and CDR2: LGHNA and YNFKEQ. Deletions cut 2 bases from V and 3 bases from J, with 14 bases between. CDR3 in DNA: TGTGCCAGCAGCCAAAACCGGGACGAAATCTACGAGCAGTACTTC. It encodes CASSQNRDEIYEQYF.

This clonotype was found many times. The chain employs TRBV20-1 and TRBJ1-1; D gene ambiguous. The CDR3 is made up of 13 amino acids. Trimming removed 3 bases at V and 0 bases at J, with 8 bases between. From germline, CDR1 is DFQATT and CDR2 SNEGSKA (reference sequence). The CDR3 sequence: CSASVDMNTEAFF. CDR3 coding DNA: TGCAGTGCTAGTGTGGATATGAACACTGAAGCTTTCTTT.

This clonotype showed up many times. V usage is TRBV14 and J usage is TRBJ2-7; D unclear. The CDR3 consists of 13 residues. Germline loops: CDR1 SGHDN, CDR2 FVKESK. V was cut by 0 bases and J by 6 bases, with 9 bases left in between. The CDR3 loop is CASSQDPELEQYF. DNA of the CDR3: TGTGCCAGCAGCCAAGACCCGGAGCTCGAGCAGTACTTC. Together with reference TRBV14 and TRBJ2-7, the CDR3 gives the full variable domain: EAGVTQFPSHSVIEKGQTVTLRCDPISGHDNLYWYRRVMGKEIKFLLHFVKESKQDESGMPNNRFLAERTGGTYSTLKVQPAELEDSGVYFCASSQDPELEQYFGPGTRLTVT.

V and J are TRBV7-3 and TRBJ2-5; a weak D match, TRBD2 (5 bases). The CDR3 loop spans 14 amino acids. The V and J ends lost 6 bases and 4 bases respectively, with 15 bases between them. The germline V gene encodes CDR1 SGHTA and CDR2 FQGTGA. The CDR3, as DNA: TGTGCCAGCAGTCCTTTGAGCGGCTCAGAGACCCAGTACTTC. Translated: CASSPLSGSETQYF. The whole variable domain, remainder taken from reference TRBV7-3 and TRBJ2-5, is GAGVSQTPSNKVTEKGKYVELRCDPISGHTALYWYRQSLGQGPEFLIYFQGTGAADDSGLPNDRFFAVRPEGSVSTLKIQRTERGDSAVYLCASSPLSGSETQYFGPGTRLLVL.

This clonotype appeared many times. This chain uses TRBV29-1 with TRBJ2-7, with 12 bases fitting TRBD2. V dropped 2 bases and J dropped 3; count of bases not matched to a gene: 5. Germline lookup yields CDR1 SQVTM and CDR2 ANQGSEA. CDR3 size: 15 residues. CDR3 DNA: TGCAGCGTTGAACTAGCGGGAGGGCCAAGCTACGAGCAGTACTTC. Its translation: CSVELAGGPSYEQYF.

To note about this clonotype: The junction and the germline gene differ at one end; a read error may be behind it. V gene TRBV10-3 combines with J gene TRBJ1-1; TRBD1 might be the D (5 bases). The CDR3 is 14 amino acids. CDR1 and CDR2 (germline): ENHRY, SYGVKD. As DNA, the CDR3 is TGTGCCAGCAGTGAGGGGCAGATGAACACTGAAGCTTTCTTT. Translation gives CASSEGQMNTEAFF.

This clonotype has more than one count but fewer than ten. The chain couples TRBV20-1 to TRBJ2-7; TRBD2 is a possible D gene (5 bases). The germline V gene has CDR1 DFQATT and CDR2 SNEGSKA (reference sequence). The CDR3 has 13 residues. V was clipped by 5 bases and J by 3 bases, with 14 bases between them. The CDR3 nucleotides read TGCAGTGCTGAAGGAGTCGAGGGCTACGAGCAGTACTTC. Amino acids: CSAEGVEGYEQYF.

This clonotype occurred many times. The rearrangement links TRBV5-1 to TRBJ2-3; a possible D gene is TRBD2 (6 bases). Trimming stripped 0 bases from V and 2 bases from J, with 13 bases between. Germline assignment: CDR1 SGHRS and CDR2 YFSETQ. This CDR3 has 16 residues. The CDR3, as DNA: TGCGCCAGCAGCTTGGCTTTAGCGGCCGACACAGATACGCAGTATTTT. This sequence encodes CASSLALAADTDTQYF.

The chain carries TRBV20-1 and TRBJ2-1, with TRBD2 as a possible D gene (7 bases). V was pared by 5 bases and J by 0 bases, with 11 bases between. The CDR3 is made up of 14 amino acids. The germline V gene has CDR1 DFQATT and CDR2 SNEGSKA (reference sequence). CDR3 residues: CSASGGSSYNEQFF. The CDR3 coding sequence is TGCAGTGCTTCGGGGGGCTCCTCCTACAATGAGCAGTTCTTC.

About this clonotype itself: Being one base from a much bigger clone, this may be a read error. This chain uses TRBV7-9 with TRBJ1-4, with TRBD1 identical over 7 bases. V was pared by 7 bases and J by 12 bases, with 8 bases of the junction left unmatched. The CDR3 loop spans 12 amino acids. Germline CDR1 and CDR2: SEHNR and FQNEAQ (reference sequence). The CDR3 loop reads CASTDRAEELFF. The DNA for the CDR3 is TGTGCCAGCACCGACAGGGCCGAAGAACTGTTTTTT.

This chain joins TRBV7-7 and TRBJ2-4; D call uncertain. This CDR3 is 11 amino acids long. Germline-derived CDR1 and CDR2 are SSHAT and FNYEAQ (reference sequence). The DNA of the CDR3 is TGTGCTAGTTTAGCCAAAAACATTCAGTACTTC. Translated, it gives CASLAKNIQYF. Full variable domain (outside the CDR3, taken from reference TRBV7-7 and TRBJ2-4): GAGVSQSPRYKVTKRGQDVTLRCDPISSHATLYWYQQALGQGPEFLTYFNYEAQPDKSGLPSDRFSAERPEGSISTLTIQRTEQRDSAMYRCASLAKNIQYFGAGTRLSVL.

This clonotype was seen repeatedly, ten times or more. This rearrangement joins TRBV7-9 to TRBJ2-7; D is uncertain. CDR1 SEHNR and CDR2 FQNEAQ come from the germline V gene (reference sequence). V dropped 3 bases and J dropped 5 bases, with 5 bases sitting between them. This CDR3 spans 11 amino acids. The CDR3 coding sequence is TGTGCCAGCAGCTTGAACCACGAGCAGTACTTC. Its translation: CASSLNHEQYF.

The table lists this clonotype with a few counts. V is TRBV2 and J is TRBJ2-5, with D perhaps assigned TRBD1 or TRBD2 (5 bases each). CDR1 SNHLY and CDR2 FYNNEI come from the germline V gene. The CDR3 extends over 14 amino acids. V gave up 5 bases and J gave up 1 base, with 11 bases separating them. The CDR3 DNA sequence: TGTGCCAGCAGTTACATTGGGGGCCAAGAGACCCAGTACTTC. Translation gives CASSYIGGQETQYF.

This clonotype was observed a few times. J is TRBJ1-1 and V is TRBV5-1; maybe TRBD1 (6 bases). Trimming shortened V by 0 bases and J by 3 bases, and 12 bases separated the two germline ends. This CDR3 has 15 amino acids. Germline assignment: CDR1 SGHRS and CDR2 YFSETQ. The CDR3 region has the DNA TGCGCCAGCAGCTTGGCCAAAACAGGGTACACTGAAGCTTTCTTT. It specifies CASSLAKTGYTEAFF.

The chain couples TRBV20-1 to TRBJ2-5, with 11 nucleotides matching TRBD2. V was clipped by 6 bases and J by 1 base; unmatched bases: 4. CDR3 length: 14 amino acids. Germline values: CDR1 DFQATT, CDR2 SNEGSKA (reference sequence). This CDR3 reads CSAQLAGVQETQYF. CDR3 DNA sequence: TGCAGTGCACAACTAGCGGGGGTCCAAGAGACCCAGTACTTC.

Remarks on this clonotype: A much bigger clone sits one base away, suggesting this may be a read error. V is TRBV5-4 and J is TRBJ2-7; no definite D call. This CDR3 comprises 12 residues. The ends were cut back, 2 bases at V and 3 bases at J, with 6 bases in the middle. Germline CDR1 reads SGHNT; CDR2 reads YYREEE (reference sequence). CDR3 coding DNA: TGTGCCAGCAGCTTCGACAACTACGAGCAGTACTTC. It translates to CASSFDNYEQYF.